The T cell receptor beta chain described here comes from a study of T cell responses to AZD1222 COVID-19 vaccine. Overall study findings and caveats: No repertoire was sampled before or during the peak T cell response, only after it. Spike-specific TCR depth and breadth grew after two AZD1222 doses. In a largely white British group with more females than males, clonal diversity was possibly underestimated.

Measured with immunoSEQ multiplex PCR; TCRdb has only the in-frame clones, and not every one. The table has some 120,000 clones, around 90% seen once; the top ten hold 5% to 5.5%. Germline CDR1 and CDR2: KGHSH and LQKENI. J lost 3 bases, V lost 1 base, and 2 bases had no gene match. This CDR3 contains 14 residues. Note on this clone: The antigen remains unidentified.

Sequenced here: peripheral blood, sampled on day 0 of AZD1222 vaccination. The V and J genes are TRBV18 and TRBJ2-5; 7 bases match TRBD1. This receptor was obtained from an adult in good health. CDR3 region: CASSPLGTEETQYF. The CDR3 DNA follows: TGTGCCAGCTCACCACTCGGGACAGAAGAGACCCAGTACTTC.